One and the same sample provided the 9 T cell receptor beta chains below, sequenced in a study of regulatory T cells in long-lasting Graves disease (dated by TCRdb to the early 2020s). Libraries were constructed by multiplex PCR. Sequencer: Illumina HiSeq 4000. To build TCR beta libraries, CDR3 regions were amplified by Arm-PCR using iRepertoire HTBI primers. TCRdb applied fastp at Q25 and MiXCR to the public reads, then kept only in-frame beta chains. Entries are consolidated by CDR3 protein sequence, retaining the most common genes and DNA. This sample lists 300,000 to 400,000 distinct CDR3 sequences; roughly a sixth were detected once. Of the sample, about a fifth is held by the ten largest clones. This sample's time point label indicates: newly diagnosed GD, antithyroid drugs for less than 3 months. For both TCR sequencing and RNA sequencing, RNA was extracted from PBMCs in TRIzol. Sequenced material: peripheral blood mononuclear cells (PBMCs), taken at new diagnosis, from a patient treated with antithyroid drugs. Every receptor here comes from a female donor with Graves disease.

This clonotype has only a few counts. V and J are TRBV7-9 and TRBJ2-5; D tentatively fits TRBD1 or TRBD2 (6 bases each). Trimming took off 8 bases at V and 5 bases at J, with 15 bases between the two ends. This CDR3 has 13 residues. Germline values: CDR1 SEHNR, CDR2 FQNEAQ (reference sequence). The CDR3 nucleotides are TGTGCCAGCGGCAAGGGGGGTTCTGAGACCCAGTACTTC. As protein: CASGKGGSETQYF. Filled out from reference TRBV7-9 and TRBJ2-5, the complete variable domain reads DTGVSQNPRHKITKRGQNVTFRCDPISEHNRLYWYRQTLGQGPEFLTYFQNEAQLEKSRLLSDRFSAERPKGSFSTLEIQRTEQGDSAMYLCASGKGGSETQYFGPGTRLLVL.

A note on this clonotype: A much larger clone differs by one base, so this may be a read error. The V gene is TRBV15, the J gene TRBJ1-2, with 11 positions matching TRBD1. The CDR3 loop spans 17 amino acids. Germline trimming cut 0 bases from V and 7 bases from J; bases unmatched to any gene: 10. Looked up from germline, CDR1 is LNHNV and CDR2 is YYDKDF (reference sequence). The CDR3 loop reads CATSRDLGQGGDFGYTF. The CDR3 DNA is TGTGCCACCAGCAGAGATCTGGGACAGGGGGGGGACTTTGGCTACACCTTC.

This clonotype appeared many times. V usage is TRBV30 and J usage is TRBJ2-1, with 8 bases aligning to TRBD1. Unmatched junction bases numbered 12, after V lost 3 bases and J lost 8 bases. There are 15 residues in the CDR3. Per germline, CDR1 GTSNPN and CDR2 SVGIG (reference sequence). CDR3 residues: CAWSGDRLPRDEQFF. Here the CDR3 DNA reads TGTGCCTGGAGCGGGGACAGGCTCCCCAGGGATGAGCAGTTCTTC.

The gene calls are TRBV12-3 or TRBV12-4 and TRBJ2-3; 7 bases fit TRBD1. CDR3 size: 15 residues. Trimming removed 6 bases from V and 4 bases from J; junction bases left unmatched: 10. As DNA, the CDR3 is TGTGCCAGCAGCGTAAGGGGGCGCCGGGCAGATACGCAGTATTTT. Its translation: CASSVRGRRADTQYF.

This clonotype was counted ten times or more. The DNA for the CDR3 is TGCGCCAGCAGCTTGTGGCAAGAGAAGGACGAGCAGTACTTC. It is translated as CASSLWQEKDEQYF. V is TRBV5-1 and J is TRBJ2-7; the D is unclear. Germline CDR1 is SGHRS and CDR2 is YFSETQ. Trimming cost V 1 base and J 5 bases, with 13 bases left between them. The CDR3 is made up of 14 amino acids.

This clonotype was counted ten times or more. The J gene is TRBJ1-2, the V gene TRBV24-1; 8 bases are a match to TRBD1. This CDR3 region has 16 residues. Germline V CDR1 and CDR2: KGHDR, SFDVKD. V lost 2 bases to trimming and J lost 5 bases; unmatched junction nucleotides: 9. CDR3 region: CATSDSPGTGRYGYTF. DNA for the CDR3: TGTGCCACCAGTGATTCCCCCGGGACAGGCCGATATGGCTACACCTTC.

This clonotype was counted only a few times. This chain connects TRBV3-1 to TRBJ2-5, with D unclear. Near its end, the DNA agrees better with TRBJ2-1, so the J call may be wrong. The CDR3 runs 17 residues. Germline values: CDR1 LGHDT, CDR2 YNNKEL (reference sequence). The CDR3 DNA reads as TGTGCCAGCAGCCAAGATATTGCACCCCCTTATACCAATGAGCAGTTCTTC. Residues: CASSQDIAPPYTNEQFF.

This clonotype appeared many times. CDR3 amino acids: CASSATRSSYNEQFF. DNA for the CDR3: TGTGCCAGCAGCGCCACGCGGAGCTCCTACAATGAGCAGTTCTTC. This chain joins TRBV11-2 and TRBJ2-1; D unclear. Germline CDR1 and CDR2: SGHAT and FQNNGV. The CDR3 loop spans 15 amino acids. V lost 5 bases, J lost 0 bases, and 11 bases lay in between.

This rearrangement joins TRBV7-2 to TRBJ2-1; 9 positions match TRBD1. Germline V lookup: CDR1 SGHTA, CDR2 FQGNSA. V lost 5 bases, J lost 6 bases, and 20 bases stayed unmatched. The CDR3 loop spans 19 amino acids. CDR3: CASSPKDRGGTGGINEQFF. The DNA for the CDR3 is TGTGCCAGCAGCCCCAAGGACAGGGGCGGGACAGGAGGAATCAATGAGCAGTTCTTC. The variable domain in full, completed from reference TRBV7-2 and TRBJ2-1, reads GAGVSQSPSNKVTEKGKDVELRCDPISGHTALYWYRQSLGQGLEFLIYFQGNSAPDKSGLPSDRFSAERTGGSVSTLTIQRTQQEDSAVYLCASSPKDRGGTGGINEQFFGPGTRLTVL.